The 8 T cell receptor beta chains presented below share a single source sample, sequenced in a study of control samples from healthy donors and cancer patients. TCRdb keeps only in-frame clones here, not all; method: immunoSEQ multiplex PCR. The sample lists under 85,000 clones, roughly nine tenths occurring once. Sequencing used PBMCs. All receptors derive from a man between 60 and 75 years old with colorectal cancer.

The chain has TRBV5-4 and TRBJ2-7, with a weak D call TRBD1 (5 bases). CDR1 and CDR2 from the germline V gene are SGHNT and YYREEE (reference sequence). With 0 bases removed from V and 4 bases from J, the gap between germline ends came to 14 bases. The CDR3 has 15 amino acids. CDR3 loop: CASSLDRSSAYEQYF. The CDR3 bases are TGTGCCAGCAGCTTGGACAGGTCCTCCGCTTACGAGCAGTACTTC.

CDR3 DNA sequence: TGTGCCAGCAGTTACTTGCAGGCCGGAGGCGAGCAGTACTTC. Residues: CASSYLQAGGEQYF. The chain couples TRBV6-6 to TRBJ2-7, with D possibly TRBD2 on 5 matching bases. The CDR3 runs 14 residues. Germline CDR1 MNHNY, CDR2 SVGAGI (reference sequence). Trimming stripped 1 base from V and 6 bases from J, with 13 bases between.

This rearrangement joins TRBV29-1 to TRBJ2-7; 10 bases are a match to TRBD1. V was clipped by 7 bases and J by 4 bases; unmatched bases: 7. This CDR3 contains 13 residues. Germline values: CDR1 SQVTM, CDR2 ANQGSEA. The CDR3 region has the DNA TGCAGCGCCCAGACAGGGGGCGGGTACGAGCAGTACTTC. Its protein is CSAQTGGGYEQYF.

The rearrangement links TRBV7-2 to TRBJ2-2; unclear D gene. Germline V gives CDR1 SGHTA, CDR2 FQGNSA. This CDR3 has 13 amino acids. The ends were cut back, 2 bases at V and 4 bases at J, with 5 bases in the middle. DNA for the CDR3: TGTGCCAGCAGCTTACAAATCACCGGGGAGCTGTTTTTT. Its translation: CASSLQITGELFF.

The chain carries TRBV7-2 and TRBJ2-7; 8 bases are a match to TRBD2. Germline V gives CDR1 SGHTA, CDR2 FQGNSA. Trimming took 0 bases from V and 0 from J; bases not matched to a gene: 13. The CDR3 has 19 amino acids. The CDR3 loop is CASSLANARHRGGSYEQYF. The CDR3 nucleotides read TGTGCCAGCAGCTTAGCCAACGCTCGCCATCGGGGGGGCTCCTACGAGCAGTACTTC. The variable domain in full, completed from reference TRBV7-2 and TRBJ2-7, reads GAGVSQSPSNKVTEKGKDVELRCDPISGHTALYWYRQSLGQGLEFLIYFQGNSAPDKSGLPSDRFSAERTGGSVSTLTIQRTQQEDSAVYLCASSLANARHRGGSYEQYFGPGTRLTVT.

This clone was detected only once. The chain combines TRBV18 with TRBJ1-4; D possibly corresponds to TRBD1 (6 bases). The germline V gene encodes CDR1 KGHSH and CDR2 LQKENI. V was clipped by 3 bases and J by 15 bases, with 17 bases between them. This CDR3 is 13 amino acids long. CDR3 in DNA: TGTGCCAGCTCACCCGGAGTGGGGACAAACTTGTTTTTT. It encodes CASSPGVGTNLFF.

This chain connects TRBV19 to TRBJ2-7; TRBD1 matches at 7 bases. Germline loops: CDR1 LNHDA, CDR2 SQIVND (reference sequence). V gave up 2 bases and J gave up 10 bases; unmatched junction bases: 2. The CDR3 has 11 amino acids. CDR3 sequence reads: CASSIRDRQYF. In nucleotides, the CDR3 is TGTGCCAGTAGTATACGGGACAGACAGTACTTC.

V usage is TRBV10-3 and J usage is TRBJ2-7, with no clear D. This CDR3 contains 12 residues. The V gene's germline CDR1 is ENHRY and CDR2 SYGVKD. Trimming left V 3 bases short and J 5 bases short, with 8 bases between. CDR3 sequence: CAISDGVDEQYF. DNA for the CDR3: TGTGCCATCAGTGATGGGGTGGACGAGCAGTACTTC.